The clone carrying this T cell receptor (beta chain) has only one observation. The data were obtained in a study of blood T cell repertoires in COVID-19. Study-level information: The origin of the acute and convalescent COVID-19 samples was the United States, Italy and Spain. In each case, the material was cDNA or gDNA derived from T cells, B-cell-depleted T cells, or PBMCs.

The V and J ends lost 3 bases and 0 bases respectively, with 15 bases between them. Germline CDR1 and CDR2: SGHNT and YENEEA. The CDR3 has 18 amino acids. Original handling: Reference gene primer amplification in the assay estimated nucleated cell counts. The table came from immunoSEQ multiplex PCR; TCRdb's copy has only in-frame clones and leaves some out. The V and J calls and clone size are taken from that table; D and trimming were inferred from the DNA. The sample holds approximately 130,000 clones, more than 80% seen once. The chain joins TRBV11-3 to TRBJ2-6, with D perhaps matching TRBD1 (6 bases). The TCR comes from a human donor in a cohort sampled during active COVID-19. Sequencing was carried out using peripheral blood. DNA for the CDR3: TGTGCCAGCAGCTTTTGGGGGCCTAGTTTCTCTGGGGCCAACGTCCTGACTTTC. Its translation is CASSFWGPSFSGANVLTF.